This entry features one TCR beta chain sequence. Germline-derived CDR1 and CDR2 are SGHRS and YFSETQ. Deletions cut 7 bases from V and 5 bases from J, with 18 bases between. This CDR3 spans 15 amino acids. TCRdb's copy holds only in-frame clones and misses some; the assay was immunoSEQ multiplex PCR. The table shows around 32,000 clones, with 90% occurring only once. The data originate from a study of glioma-infiltrating T cells after dendritic cell vaccination. The chain combines TRBV5-1 with TRBJ2-2, with D perhaps matching TRBD1 (6 bases). The receptor comes from a human donor with glioblastoma. This material consisted of blood, taken before dendritic cell vaccination. The DNA for the CDR3 is TGCGCCAGCCACGCACAGGGATCGTTAACCGGGGAGCTGTTTTTT. It yields the protein CASHAQGSLTGELFF.